Listed below are T cell receptor beta chains from one sample, sequenced in a study of blood T cell repertoires in COVID-19. Sequenced by immunoSEQ multiplex PCR; TCRdb stores in-frame clones only, minus some. The data contain about 320,000 clones, 85% of them singletons. Sequencing was carried out using PBMCs or T cells enriched from blood (not recorded which). Every receptor here comes from a woman in her thirties who had been exposed to COVID-19. The CDR3 runs from the conserved cysteine through the conserved F or W. D genes are given only for firm matches. Expanded clones get a size class; other rows say once, few or many, or leave the size out.

D gene	V gene	clone size	J gene	CDR3 protein	CDR3 DNA
-	TRBV28	-	TRBJ1-4	CASSFHATNEKLFF	TGTGCCAGCAGTTTCCATGCAACTAATGAAAAACTGTTTTTT
TRBD1	TRBV13	-	TRBJ2-1	CASSLLRTGGYNEQFF	TGTGCCAGCAGCTTACTTAGGACAGGGGGTTACAATGAGCAGTTCTTC
-	TRBV10-2	-	TRBJ1-2	CASSEFRTVRYGYTF	TGCGCCAGCAGTGAGTTCCGGACAGTCCGCTATGGCTACACCTTC
-	TRBV4-1	-	TRBJ2-5	CASSQESPPRGQTQYF	TGCGCCAGCAGCCAAGAATCTCCCCCCAGGGGACAGACCCAGTACTTC
-	TRBV14	-	TRBJ2-3	CASSQHGSDTQYF	TGTGCCAGCAGCCAACACGGTTCAGATACGCAGTATTTT
-	TRBV28	-	TRBJ2-5	CASKRETQYF	TGTGCCAGCAAACGGGAGACCCAGTACTTC
-	TRBV7-7	-	TRBJ2-5	CASSSSGRAISETQYF	TGTGCTAGCAGCTCTTCGGGCAGGGCTATCTCGGAGACCCAGTACTTC
-	TRBV30	-	TRBJ1-6	CAWGDLQGSPLHF	TGTGCCTGGGGAGACTTACAGGGCTCACCCCTCCACTTT
-	TRBV5-6	-	TRBJ1-5	CASSLGRSLQPQHF	TGTGCCAGCAGCTTGGGGAGGAGTTTGCAGCCCCAGCATTTT
TRBD1	TRBV2	-	TRBJ1-5	CASKVEGAGNQPQHF	TGTGCCAGCAAGGTTGAGGGGGCGGGCAATCAGCCCCAGCATTTT
TRBD2	TRBV30	-	TRBJ2-7	CAWRSNGRVSYEQYF	TGTGCCTGGAGATCGAACGGGAGGGTCTCCTACGAGCAGTACTTC
-	TRBV5-6	-	TRBJ1-6	CASSPGGHLNSPLHF	TGTGCCAGCAGTCCTGGGGGACACCTTAATTCACCCCTCCACTTT
-	TRBV7-2	-	TRBJ2-7	CASSLQVAYEQYF	TGTGCCAGCAGCCTACAGGTTGCCTACGAGCAGTACTTC
-	TRBV5-1	-	TRBJ1-6	CASSLVGGDSPLHF	TGCGCCAGCAGCTTGGTGGGGGGGGACTCACCCCTCCACTTT
-	TRBV3-1/TRBV3-2	-	TRBJ1-1	CASSQHGNTEAFF	TGTGCCAGCAGCCAACACGGGAACACTGAAGCTTTCTTT
-	TRBV19	-	TRBJ1-2	CASSIGGGPGYTF	TGTGCCAGTAGTATAGGAGGAGGGCCGGGCTACACCTTC
TRBD1	TRBV14	-	TRBJ2-7	CACEQGGREQYF	TGTGCCTGCGAACAGGGGGGACGCGAGCAGTACTTC
TRBD2	TRBV7-3	-	TRBJ2-1	CASSFGLGASYNEQFF	TGTGCCAGCAGCTTCGGACTAGGGGCTTCCTACAATGAGCAGTTCTTC
TRBD1	TRBV11-2	-	TRBJ1-5	CASSSTQGANQPQHF	TGTGCCAGCAGCTCCACACAGGGGGCGAATCAGCCCCAGCATTTT
TRBD1	TRBV29-1	-	TRBJ1-1	CSVEQDRGREAFF	TGCAGCGTTGAACAGGACAGGGGGCGTGAAGCTTTCTTT
-	TRBV3-1/TRBV3-2	-	TRBJ2-5	CASSQRASETQYF	TGTGCCAGCAGCCAGCGGGCCTCAGAGACCCAGTACTTC
-	TRBV7-9	-	TRBJ1-4	CASSLVYQVTTTNEKLFF	TGTGCCAGCAGCTTAGTTTATCAGGTGACAACAACTAATGAAAAACTGTTTTTT
-	TRBV12-3/TRBV12-4	-	TRBJ1-5	CASRQQGTQPQHF	TGTGCCAGCAGGCAACAGGGTACTCAGCCCCAGCATTTT
-	TRBV7-2	-	TRBJ2-5	CASSRVHGETQYF	TGTGCCAGCAGTCGCGTTCATGGAGAGACCCAGTACTTC
TRBD1	TRBV5-1	-	TRBJ2-1	CASSLAGGPGYNEQFF	TGCGCCAGCAGCTTGGCAGGGGGCCCTGGGTACAATGAGCAGTTCTTC
TRBD1	TRBV19	-	TRBJ2-7	CASSNRDRVYEQYF	TGTGCCAGTAGTAACCGGGACAGGGTATACGAGCAGTACTTC
-	TRBV6-5	few	TRBJ1-2	CASSYSGGEGYTF	TGTGCCAGCAGTTACTCAGGAGGGGAAGGCTACACCTTC
TRBD1	TRBV19	-	TRBJ2-7	CASSSPGGFHRGEQYF	TGTGCCAGTAGTTCTCCAGGGGGCTTTCATCGTGGCGAGCAGTACTTC
TRBD1	TRBV7-2	-	TRBJ1-2	CASSLARDRGRYGYTF	TGTGCCAGCAGCTTGGCCCGGGACAGGGGACGCTATGGCTACACCTTC
-	TRBV5-4	-	TRBJ2-7	CASSWVGAERYEQYF	TGTGCCAGCAGCTGGGTGGGAGCGGAACGCTACGAGCAGTACTTC
-	TRBV28	-	TRBJ1-5	CASSLPPGGSNQPQHF	TGTGCCAGCAGTTTACCCCCGGGGGGTAGCAATCAGCCCCAGCATTTT
TRBD2	TRBV6-6	-	TRBJ2-1	CASSGLSSYNEQFF	TGTGCCAGTAGCGGGCTGAGCTCCTACAATGAGCAGTTCTTC
TRBD1	TRBV2	-	TRBJ2-2	CASSLTGGSFGELFF	TGTGCCAGCAGTTTGACAGGGGGCAGTTTCGGGGAGCTGTTTTTT
-	TRBV21-1	once	TRBJ1-1	CASSAGPTGIMNTEAFF	TGTGCCAGCAGCGCTGGACCGACAGGGATTATGAACACTGAAGCTTTCTTT
-	TRBV9	-	TRBJ1-2	CASSVSGSNYGYTF	TGTGCCAGCAGCGTAAGTGGGAGTAACTATGGCTACACCTTC
-	TRBV30	-	TRBJ1-2	CAWTRINYGYTF	TGTGCCTGGACGCGGATTAACTATGGCTACACCTTC
-	TRBV28	-	TRBJ1-3	CASSLWGKGNTIYF	TGTGCCAGCAGTTTATGGGGGAAGGGGAACACCATATATTTT
-	TRBV30	-	TRBJ1-2	CAWRGSYGYTF	TGTGCCTGGAGGGGCAGCTATGGCTACACCTTC
TRBD1	TRBV11-2	few	TRBJ2-1	CASSAGQGRPYNEQFF	TGTGCCAGCAGCGCCGGACAGGGGAGACCCTACAATGAGCAGTTCTTC
-	TRBV19	-	TRBJ2-6	CASSLLGYSGANVLTF	TGTGCCAGTAGTCTCCTGGGCTACTCTGGGGCCAACGTCCTGACTTTC